This T cell receptor (beta chain) is from a study of human T cells and chemical hapten exposure. Overall study context: The cohort included alopecia areata under or over 50% scalp, totalis and universalis. Study-level points and caveats: Healthy individuals' immune responses may differ from those of donors, who had alopecia.

The CDR3 length is 16 residues. The germline CDR1 and CDR2 sequences are ENHRY and SYGVKD. Trimming took 0 bases from V and 3 from J; bases not matched to a gene: 5. This clonotype was picked up many times. Its antigen is as yet unknown. Single cDNA molecules in the library carried unique molecular identifiers attached during preparation. TCRdb called the RACE reads again in MiXCR, with one record for every CDR3 protein. The top ten clones hold less than 9% of a sample with 380,000 or so distinct CDR3 sequences, 5% to 6.5% of them seen once. The time point denotes: pre-sensitization, week 0. Treatment given: therapeutic diphenylcyclopropenone sensitization with weekly scalp DPC.

The sequenced sample was whole blood, obtained in connection with sensitization to the hapten diphenylcyclopropenone (DPC). The V call is TRBV10-3, the J call TRBJ2-7; 10 bases are a match to TRBD2. This TCR derives from a woman younger than 30 with alopecia areata. Some clones in this sample may be carry-over from other donors' samples. Here the CDR3 reads CAISESAGTSDYEQYF. For the CDR3, the DNA is TGTGCCATCAGTGAGTCTGCAGGGACTAGCGACTACGAGCAGTACTTC.